This T cell receptor (beta chain) was identified during a study of CD8+ T cells in alopecia areata. Treatment here: oral pan-JAK inhibitor, 5-10 mg twice daily. Patients with alopecia areata provided lesional scalp punch biopsies as well as peripheral blood. Overall study results and limits: On tofacitinib, scalp and blood still held many of the expanded lesional clones.

The sequencing template was cDNA reverse transcribed from extracted RNA. Assay used: immunoSEQ multiplex PCR; TCRdb lists only in-frame clones, some missing. Among 150,000 to 200,000 clones listed, about three fifths were seen once. The CDR3 has 13 residues. V lost 5 bases and J lost 9, with 14 bases in between. Germline V CDR1 and CDR2: SQVTM, ANQGSEA. This clone occurred a few times. Antigen: not known. The sequenced sample was CD4+ T cells sorted from blood, obtained at week 4, from a patient treated with tofacitinib. The chain employs TRBV29-1 and TRBJ1-6; D is possibly TRBD1 (6 bases). The TCR was taken from a human donor with alopecia areata. In nucleotides, the CDR3 is TGCAGCGTTCGAGACGGGGGCAGTTCACCCCTCCACTTT. Its protein is CSVRDGGSSPLHF.